The sequence of this TCR beta chain was determined in a study of T cell responses to AZD1222 COVID-19 vaccine. The V end was cut by 0 bases, the J end by 3 bases, with 10 bases between. There are 15 residues in the CDR3. Germline V gene data show CDR1 as SGDLS and CDR2 as YYNGEE. The repertoire was sequenced with immunoSEQ multiplex PCR; TCRdb's copy has only in-frame clones and lacks some. The profile shows 140,000 or so clones, roughly 89% of them singletons. Specimen: peripheral blood, collected 28 days after the second dose of the MenACWY control vaccine. The TCR originated in an adult who received the MenACWY meningococcal vaccine as a control. The rearrangement joins TRBV9 to TRBJ1-3, with unresolved D. The CDR3 region is CASSVDLGSGNTIYF. In nucleotides, the CDR3 is TGTGCCAGCAGCGTAGATTTGGGGAGTGGAAACACCATATATTTT.